This T cell receptor beta chain is drawn from a study of human T cells and chemical hapten exposure. About the study: 0.01% DPC was applied to the upper back in patch tests, which were read at 6 days. The study, taken as a whole, reports: TCRs exceeding 1 in 1000 frequency stayed unchanged with DPC sensitization. Controls had significantly fewer large CDR3 similarity clusters than were formed by expanded TCRs.

Specified time point: patch test 1, 2 weeks after DPC sensitization. Treatment reported: therapeutic diphenylcyclopropenone sensitization with weekly scalp DPC. The CDR3 has 14 residues. Trimming pared 4 bases from V and 0 bases from J, leaving 7 bases between. Original methodology: A per-sample median of roughly 97,000 TCRs was observed, with a range of 23,224 to 690,600. From the RACE reads, TCRdb called clonotypes with MiXCR, one entry per CDR3 protein. The V and J calls were not made by the authors but by TCRdb's processing. The sample yields 300,000 to 450,000 distinct CDR3 sequences, 4.8% seen once. This clonotype was counted many times. Its antigen is not known.

The sample consisted of whole blood, taken in connection with sensitization to the hapten diphenylcyclopropenone (DPC). J is TRBJ1-3 and V is TRBV12-3 or TRBV12-4; unclear D gene. This sequence originates from a woman aged 45-65 years with alopecia areata. Some clones in this sample may be carry-over from other donors' samples. CDR3 DNA: TGTGCCAGCAGTTCCGGGCACTCTGGAAACACCATATATTTT. This translates into CASSSGHSGNTIYF.